What follows are 7 T cell receptor beta chains derived from one specimen sequenced in a study of vaccination effects on CD4 cells after COVID-19. Profiling relied on immunoSEQ multiplex PCR, and the TCRdb table lists in-frame clones only, not all of them. The table records about 79,000 clones, around 74% of them present only once. ViraFEST used viral peptide pools to expand antigen-specific CD4+ T cells before sequencing. Following a roughly 9-day culture, CD4+ T cells were purified. Their recognized antigens are unknown. The sequenced sample was CD4+ T cells from PBMCs cultured with HCoV-229E spike peptides, obtained before COVID-19 vaccination. The receptors derive from a human donor who received a COVID-19 vaccine.

The rearrangement joins TRBV19 to TRBJ1-4; TRBD1 aligns across 8 bases. The CDR3 totals 14 residues. Germline V gives CDR1 LNHDA, CDR2 SQIVND (reference sequence). V trimming: 6 bases; J trimming: 5 bases; junction bases outside the gene matches: 5. The CDR3 here is CASRRTGPNEKLFF. CDR3 DNA: TGTGCCAGTAGGCGGACAGGGCCAAATGAAAAACTGTTTTTT.

The J gene is TRBJ2-2, the V gene TRBV28; D might be TRBD1 (5 bases). From germline, CDR1 is MDHEN and CDR2 SYDVKM. The germline V and J ends were trimmed by 11 bases and 2 bases, with 9 bases remaining between them. The CDR3 length is 12 residues. As DNA, the CDR3 is TGTGCCTGGGGCAGAAACACCGGGGAGCTGTTTTTT. Amino acids: CAWGRNTGELFF.

This chain links TRBV7-3 with TRBJ2-3; tentative D call: TRBD2 (6 bases). Per germline, CDR1 SGHTA and CDR2 FQGTGA. The CDR3 is made up of 15 amino acids. The ends were cut back, 2 bases at V and 1 base at J, with 10 bases in the middle. The CDR3 protein is CASSLLGGGTDTQYF. Here the CDR3 DNA reads TGTGCCAGCAGCTTATTGGGGGGAGGCACAGATACGCAGTATTTT. The full variable domain, with the rest looked up from reference TRBV7-3 and TRBJ2-3, is GAGVSQTPSNKVTEKGKYVELRCDPISGHTALYWYRQSLGQGPEFLIYFQGTGAADDSGLPNDRFFAVRPEGSVSTLKIQRTERGDSAVYLCASSLLGGGTDTQYFGPGTRLTVL.

The V call is TRBV7-3, the J call TRBJ2-2; 7 bases are shared with TRBD2. Germline-derived CDR1 and CDR2 are SGHTA and FQGTGA. This CDR3 spans 16 amino acids. Losses at the gene ends were 1 base for V and 0 bases for J; bases not matched to a gene: 2. DNA for the CDR3: TGTGCCAGCAGCTTAATGGGGGGGTCGAACACCGGGGAGCTGTTTTTT. It is translated as CASSLMGGSNTGELFF.

The J gene is TRBJ2-3, the V gene TRBV5-6; the D gene is possibly TRBD2 (5 bases). V was trimmed by 3 bases and J by 4 bases, leaving 12 bases between them. Germline CDR1 is SGHDT and CDR2 is YYEEEE. CDR3 size: 14 residues. As DNA, the CDR3 is TGTGCCAGCAGCTCGTTCGGGGATTCAGATACGCAGTATTTT. Residues: CASSSFGDSDTQYF.

This chain connects TRBV24-1 to TRBJ2-5, with 7 bases that match TRBD1. The ends lost 4 bases at V and 5 bases at J; junction bases unmatched: 6. The length of the CDR3 is 14 residues. The germline gives CDR1 KGHDR, CDR2 SFDVKD. The CDR3 sequence: CATSDSRGLETQYF. As DNA, the CDR3 is TGTGCCACCAGTGACTCCAGGGGGTTGGAGACCCAGTACTTC.

V is TRBV30 and J is TRBJ1-2; 8 nucleotides align to TRBD1. The trim removed 3 bases at V and 7 bases at J, leaving 7 bases unmatched. Germline V gene lookup returns CDR1 GTSNPN and CDR2 SVGIG (reference sequence). This CDR3 is 13 amino acids long. CDR3 nucleotide sequence: TGTGCCTGGAGCGACAGGGGAAGGTCTGGCTACACCTTC. It translates to CAWSDRGRSGYTF.